The sequence of this TCR beta chain was determined in a study of human thymus T cells. Study-level points and caveats: Unrelated people showed highly overlapping thymic repertoires, related research reported.

TCRdb's table, derived via immunoSEQ multiplex PCR, lists solely in-frame clones and lacks some. The sample includes approximately 71,000 clones, 95% seen only once; the top ten take under 0.04%. CDR1 LNHDA and CDR2 SQIVND come from the germline V gene (reference sequence). There are 20 residues in the CDR3. The V and J ends lost 3 bases and 5 bases, in that order; junction bases with no gene match: 15. During corrective heart surgery, resections were taken, and the thymus tissue came from them. Comments on this clone: What it binds is not known.

The sequenced material came from thymus tissue. The receptor's source is a girl under three years old with a congenital heart defect but otherwise immunologically healthy. This chain links TRBV19 with TRBJ2-1, with 14 bases lining up with TRBD2. The CDR3 sequence: CASSILFDDGTSGSDNEQFF. The CDR3 region has the DNA TGTGCCAGTAGTATTCTTTTCGACGACGGGACTAGCGGGAGCGACAATGAGCAGTTCTTC.